What follows describes a single T cell receptor beta chain. The antigen is not known. The donors were part of the validation cohort, which consisted of about 130 subjects and was separate from the first cohort of 666 subjects. This sample stems from a study of cytomegalovirus exposure and HLA in healthy donors. Study findings and constraints: Around 160 TCR beta chains were listed as cytomegalovirus-associated.

Clones were read by immunoSEQ multiplex PCR, and TCRdb kept only the in-frame ones, dropping some. The data hold roughly 150,000 clones, with 85% observed a single time. This CDR3 contains 14 residues. CDR1 is SGHAT and CDR2 is FQNNGV in the germline V gene. V lost 9 bases and J lost 2; bases outside the gene matches: 8. This clonotype was obtained from a man between 25 and 39 years old in good health and CMV-seropositive. What was sequenced was PBMCs. The V and J genes are TRBV11-2 and TRBJ2-3; 7 nucleotides match TRBD2. CDR3 protein: CASRRAGLTDTQYF. The CDR3 DNA sequence: TGTGCCAGTCGGAGAGCGGGGCTCACAGATACGCAGTATTTT.